The sequence of this T cell receptor beta chain was determined in a study of CD8 T cells in Susac syndrome. Random hexamers served to reverse transcribe roughly 0.45 to 1 ug RNA. MiXCR, run by TCRdb on the immunoSEQ multiplex PCR reads, gives a single entry per CDR3 protein. The data hold over 100,000 distinct CDR3 sequences, with less than 97% observed a single time. Negative magnetic isolation gave CD8+ and CD4+ cells; FACS enriched CD8+ TEMRA. The sequence was collected from a human donor in good health. The specimen sequenced was CD4+ T cells from PBMCs.

The CDR3 region has the DNA TGTGCCAGCAGTGCGGGGGGGGATACGCAGTATTTT. The encoded protein is CASSAGGDTQYF. This sequence joins TRBV25-1 and TRBJ2-3; TRBD2 aligns across 8 bases. Germline V CDR1 and CDR2: MGHDK, SYGVNS. The CDR3 spans 12 residues. J gave up 6 bases and V 4 bases, and 0 bases lay outside the gene matches. Based on the CDR3 plus reference TRBV25-1 and TRBJ2-3, the full variable domain is EADIYQTPRYLVIGTGKKITLECSQTMGHDKMYWYQQDPGMELHLIHYSYGVNSTEKGDLSSESTVSRIRTEHFPLTLESARPSHTSQYLCASSAGGDTQYFGPGTRLTVL.